These 23 T cell receptor beta chains share one sample of origin, sequenced in a study of blood T cell repertoires in COVID-19. Clones were read by immunoSEQ multiplex PCR, and TCRdb kept only the in-frame ones, dropping some. Of under 150,000 clones listed, nearly 90% were seen once; the top ten hold 8% to 9%. Sequenced material: peripheral blood. These receptors all come from a woman aged 70 to 79 who had recovered from COVID-19.

The V and J genes are TRBV18 and TRBJ1-4; D remains ambiguous. V dropped 3 bases and J dropped 0 bases, with 14 bases sitting between them. Germline lookup yields CDR1 KGHSH and CDR2 LQKENI. This CDR3 has 17 residues. CDR3 in DNA: TGTGCCAGCTCACCTTGGCAGCGACCTTCAACTAATGAAAAACTGTTTTTT. Protein product: CASSPWQRPSTNEKLFF.

The CDR3 loop is CASSPTGGEGYTF. The CDR3 DNA sequence: TGTGCCAGCAGCCCGACAGGGGGAGAGGGCTACACCTTC. This chain connects TRBV7-3 to TRBJ1-2; TRBD1 aligns across 9 bases. Germline CDR1 and CDR2: SGHTA and FQGTGA. Trimming cost V 5 bases and J 8 bases; bases outside gene matches: 6. The CDR3 has 13 amino acids.

The chain links TRBV21-1 to TRBJ1-6; the table's D gene call, TRBD1, was not cross checked with the DNA. TRBV21-1 is an annotated pseudogene. The CDR3 loop spans 16 amino acids. CDR3 loop: CASSKSPTGGNSPLHF. The DNA of the CDR3 is TGTGCCAGCAGCAAATCCCCGACAGGGGGGAATTCACCCCTCCACTTT.

This chain joins TRBV19 and TRBJ2-7, with D possibly being TRBD2 (6 bases). Trimming cost V 6 bases and J 2 bases, with 17 bases left between them. Germline-derived CDR1 and CDR2 are LNHDA and SQIVND (reference sequence). The CDR3 runs 15 residues. This CDR3 reads CASSPREYSPYEQYF. As DNA, the CDR3 is TGTGCCAGTAGCCCCCGGGAGTACTCCCCCTACGAGCAGTACTTC.

J is TRBJ2-7 and V is TRBV6-5; the D gene is possibly TRBD1 (6 bases). Germline loops: CDR1 MNHEY, CDR2 SVGAGI. Trimming cost V 2 bases and J 3 bases, with 11 bases left between them. The CDR3 covers 14 residues. CDR3: CASSYRGSGYEQYF. The CDR3 nucleotides are TGTGCCAGCAGTTACAGGGGGAGCGGCTACGAGCAGTACTTC.

A word on this clone: The junction departs from germline at one end; a sequencing error may be responsible. The chain is built from TRBV10-3 and TRBJ2-5, with a possible D match to TRBD1 (7 bases). The CDR3 sequence is 13 residues long. CDR1 and CDR2 from the germline V gene are ENHRY and SYGVKD. This chain's CDR3 is CAIREGQQGTQYF. The CDR3 DNA sequence: TGTGCCATCAGGGAGGGACAGCAAGGGACCCAGTACTTC.

The chain combines TRBV28 with TRBJ1-4; D is unresolved. The CDR3 has 16 residues. V was shortened by 4 bases and J by 0 bases, with 12 bases between the two germline ends. Germline loops: CDR1 MDHEN, CDR2 SYDVKM. Written as DNA, the CDR3 is TGTGCCAGCAGTTCCCTGGGAGCTGCAACTAATGAAAAACTGTTTTTT. It specifies CASSSLGAATNEKLFF.

This chain joins TRBV9 and TRBJ2-4; maybe TRBD1 (6 bases). CDR1 and CDR2 from the germline V gene are SGDLS and YYNGEE. This CDR3 is 14 amino acids long. V shed 0 bases and J shed 4 bases, with 8 bases lying between them. CDR3 nucleotides: TGTGCCAGCAGCGTAGGAGGGACAAAAAACATTCAGTACTTC. Encoded protein: CASSVGGTKNIQYF.

This clone was found once. This chain uses TRBV2 with TRBJ1-3; D gene ambiguous. CDR3 length equals 14 residues. The germline V gene encodes CDR1 SNHLY and CDR2 FYNNEI. Deletions cut 6 bases from V and 2 bases from J, with 11 bases between. CDR3: CASRAGLTGNTIYF. CDR3 in DNA: TGTGCCAGCAGGGCGGGATTAACTGGAAACACCATATATTTT.

The gene calls are TRBV19 and TRBJ1-1; D gene ambiguous. CDR1 is LNHDA and CDR2 is SQIVND in the germline V gene (reference sequence). The CDR3 totals 13 residues. The V and J ends lost 5 bases and 5 bases respectively, with 12 bases between them. Here the CDR3 reads CASSLIGRTEAFF. Here the CDR3 DNA reads TGTGCCAGTAGTCTTATAGGGAGGACTGAAGCTTTCTTT.

The CDR3 reads CASSTQRNTEAFF. CDR3 in DNA: TGTGCCAGCAGCACACAGAGGAACACTGAAGCTTTCTTT. This chain joins TRBV7-2 and TRBJ1-1; no firm D call. This CDR3 is 13 amino acids long. V was trimmed by 5 bases and J by 1 base, leaving 8 bases between them. Germline V gives CDR1 SGHTA, CDR2 FQGNSA. Full variable domain (missing parts from reference TRBV7-2 and TRBJ1-1): GAGVSQSPSNKVTEKGKDVELRCDPISGHTALYWYRQSLGQGLEFLIYFQGNSAPDKSGLPSDRFSAERTGGSVSTLTIQRTQQEDSAVYLCASSTQRNTEAFFGQGTRLTVV.

This clone was counted a single time. The chain is built from TRBV4-1 and TRBJ2-7; D might be TRBD2 (6 bases). The CDR3 has 14 residues. V was pared by 0 bases and J by 3 bases, with 9 bases between. Germline V lookup: CDR1 MGHRA, CDR2 YSYEKL. This chain's CDR3 is CASSQDWGVYEQYF. CDR3 nucleotide sequence: TGCGCCAGCAGCCAAGATTGGGGGGTCTACGAGCAGTACTTC.

The chain links TRBV5-4 to TRBJ2-7; TRBD2 matches at 9 bases. Germline V gives CDR1 SGHNT, CDR2 YYREEE (reference sequence). This CDR3 contains 15 residues. The V gene end was trimmed by 4 bases and the J gene end by 3 bases; junction bases not matched to a gene: 8. This CDR3 reads CASSPASGTLYEQYF. The CDR3 coding sequence is TGTGCCAGCAGCCCCGCTAGCGGGACCCTCTACGAGCAGTACTTC.

In its sample, this clone was seen once. This chain links TRBV12-3 or TRBV12-4 with TRBJ1-2; D is unresolved. There are 12 residues in the CDR3. The ends were cut back, 6 bases at V and 8 bases at J, with 13 bases in the middle. The CDR3 nucleotides are TGTGCCAGCAGCAGACCCCTACAGGGCTACACCTTC. Translated: CASSRPLQGYTF.

This chain joins TRBV18 and TRBJ1-6; 7 bases match TRBD1. The CDR3 runs to 15 residues. Germline assignment: CDR1 KGHSH and CDR2 LQKENI. The junction had 4 bases not matched to a gene; V was cut back by 3 bases and J by 5 bases. The CDR3 DNA reads as TGTGCCAGCTCACCCAACCAGGGGGATAATTCACCCCTCCACTTT. Translating gives CASSPNQGDNSPLHF.

The chain couples TRBV5-4 to TRBJ2-7, with 8 bases identical to TRBD2. CDR1 and CDR2 (germline): SGHNT, YYREEE (reference sequence). The ends lost 3 bases at V and 5 bases at J; junction bases unmatched: 10. The CDR3 runs to 15 residues. The CDR3 loop is CASSSRRGDRDEQYF. The DNA for the CDR3 is TGTGCCAGCAGCTCTCGGCGGGGGGATCGGGACGAGCAGTACTTC.

Here the CDR3 reads CASMGGRTGVGADTQYF. The CDR3 bases are TGTGCCAGTATGGGAGGCCGTACAGGGGTAGGAGCAGATACGCAGTATTTT. The chain couples TRBV19 to TRBJ2-3; a weak D match, TRBD1 (7 bases). The ends were cut back, 7 bases at V and 4 bases at J, with 24 bases in the middle. This CDR3 spans 17 amino acids. Germline CDR1 reads LNHDA; CDR2 reads SQIVND (reference sequence).

V usage is TRBV27 and J usage is TRBJ1-5, with 11 bases lining up with TRBD1. V was clipped by 4 bases and J by 6 bases; unmatched bases: 5. The CDR3 covers 15 residues. CDR1 is MNHEY and CDR2 is SMNVEV in the germline V gene (reference sequence). For the CDR3, the DNA is TGTGCCAGCAGTTCGACCGGGACAGGGGGTCAGCCCCAGCATTTT. It translates to CASSSTGTGGQPQHF.

The rearrangement uses TRBV19 and TRBJ2-6; possible D gene TRBD1, 6 bases. V shed 6 bases and J shed 3 bases, with 12 bases lying between them. Looked up from germline, CDR1 is LNHDA and CDR2 is SQIVND (reference sequence). The CDR3 totals 15 residues. CDR3 bases: TGTGCCAGTAGGAGACAGGCCTATGGGGCCAACGTCCTGACTTTC. Its protein product is CASRRQAYGANVLTF.

This clone appeared a single time. V is TRBV6-5 and J is TRBJ2-6, with D tentatively TRBD2 (5 bases). The V end lost 0 bases, the J end lost 1 base, and 7 bases lay between the germline ends. This CDR3 is built from 16 residues. The germline V gene encodes CDR1 MNHEY and CDR2 SVGAGI. The CDR3 spells CASSYSWTSGANVLTF. CDR3 sequence (DNA): TGTGCCAGCAGTTACTCGTGGACTTCTGGGGCCAACGTCCTGACTTTC.

The chain is built from TRBV28 and TRBJ1-5; D not certain. Trimming left V 6 bases short and J 5 bases short, with 8 bases between. The germline V gene has CDR1 MDHEN and CDR2 SYDVKM. CDR3 length: 12 residues. This CDR3 is CASSPPYQPQHF. The DNA for the CDR3 is TGTGCCAGCAGCCCCCCTTATCAGCCCCAGCATTTT.

The rearrangement joins TRBV24-1 to TRBJ2-3, with TRBD2 matching 10 bases. This CDR3 is built from 14 residues. Per the germline V gene, CDR1 is KGHDR and CDR2 is SFDVKD. Trimming took 5 bases from V and 4 from J; bases not matched to a gene: 2. CDR3 sequence reads: CATSGSGGADTQYF. Written as DNA, the CDR3 is TGTGCCACCAGTGGGAGCGGGGGGGCAGATACGCAGTATTTT.

J is TRBJ2-4 and V is TRBV27; TRBD1 might be the D (6 bases). Germline V gene data show CDR1 as MNHEY and CDR2 as SMNVEV (reference sequence). The V end lost 4 bases, the J end lost 3 bases, and 16 bases lay between the germline ends. The CDR3 is 16 residues long. In DNA, the CDR3 is TGTGCCAGCAGTTCACAGGGTCGTCCGGGCAAAAACATTCAGTACTTC. Its protein product is CASSSQGRPGKNIQYF.